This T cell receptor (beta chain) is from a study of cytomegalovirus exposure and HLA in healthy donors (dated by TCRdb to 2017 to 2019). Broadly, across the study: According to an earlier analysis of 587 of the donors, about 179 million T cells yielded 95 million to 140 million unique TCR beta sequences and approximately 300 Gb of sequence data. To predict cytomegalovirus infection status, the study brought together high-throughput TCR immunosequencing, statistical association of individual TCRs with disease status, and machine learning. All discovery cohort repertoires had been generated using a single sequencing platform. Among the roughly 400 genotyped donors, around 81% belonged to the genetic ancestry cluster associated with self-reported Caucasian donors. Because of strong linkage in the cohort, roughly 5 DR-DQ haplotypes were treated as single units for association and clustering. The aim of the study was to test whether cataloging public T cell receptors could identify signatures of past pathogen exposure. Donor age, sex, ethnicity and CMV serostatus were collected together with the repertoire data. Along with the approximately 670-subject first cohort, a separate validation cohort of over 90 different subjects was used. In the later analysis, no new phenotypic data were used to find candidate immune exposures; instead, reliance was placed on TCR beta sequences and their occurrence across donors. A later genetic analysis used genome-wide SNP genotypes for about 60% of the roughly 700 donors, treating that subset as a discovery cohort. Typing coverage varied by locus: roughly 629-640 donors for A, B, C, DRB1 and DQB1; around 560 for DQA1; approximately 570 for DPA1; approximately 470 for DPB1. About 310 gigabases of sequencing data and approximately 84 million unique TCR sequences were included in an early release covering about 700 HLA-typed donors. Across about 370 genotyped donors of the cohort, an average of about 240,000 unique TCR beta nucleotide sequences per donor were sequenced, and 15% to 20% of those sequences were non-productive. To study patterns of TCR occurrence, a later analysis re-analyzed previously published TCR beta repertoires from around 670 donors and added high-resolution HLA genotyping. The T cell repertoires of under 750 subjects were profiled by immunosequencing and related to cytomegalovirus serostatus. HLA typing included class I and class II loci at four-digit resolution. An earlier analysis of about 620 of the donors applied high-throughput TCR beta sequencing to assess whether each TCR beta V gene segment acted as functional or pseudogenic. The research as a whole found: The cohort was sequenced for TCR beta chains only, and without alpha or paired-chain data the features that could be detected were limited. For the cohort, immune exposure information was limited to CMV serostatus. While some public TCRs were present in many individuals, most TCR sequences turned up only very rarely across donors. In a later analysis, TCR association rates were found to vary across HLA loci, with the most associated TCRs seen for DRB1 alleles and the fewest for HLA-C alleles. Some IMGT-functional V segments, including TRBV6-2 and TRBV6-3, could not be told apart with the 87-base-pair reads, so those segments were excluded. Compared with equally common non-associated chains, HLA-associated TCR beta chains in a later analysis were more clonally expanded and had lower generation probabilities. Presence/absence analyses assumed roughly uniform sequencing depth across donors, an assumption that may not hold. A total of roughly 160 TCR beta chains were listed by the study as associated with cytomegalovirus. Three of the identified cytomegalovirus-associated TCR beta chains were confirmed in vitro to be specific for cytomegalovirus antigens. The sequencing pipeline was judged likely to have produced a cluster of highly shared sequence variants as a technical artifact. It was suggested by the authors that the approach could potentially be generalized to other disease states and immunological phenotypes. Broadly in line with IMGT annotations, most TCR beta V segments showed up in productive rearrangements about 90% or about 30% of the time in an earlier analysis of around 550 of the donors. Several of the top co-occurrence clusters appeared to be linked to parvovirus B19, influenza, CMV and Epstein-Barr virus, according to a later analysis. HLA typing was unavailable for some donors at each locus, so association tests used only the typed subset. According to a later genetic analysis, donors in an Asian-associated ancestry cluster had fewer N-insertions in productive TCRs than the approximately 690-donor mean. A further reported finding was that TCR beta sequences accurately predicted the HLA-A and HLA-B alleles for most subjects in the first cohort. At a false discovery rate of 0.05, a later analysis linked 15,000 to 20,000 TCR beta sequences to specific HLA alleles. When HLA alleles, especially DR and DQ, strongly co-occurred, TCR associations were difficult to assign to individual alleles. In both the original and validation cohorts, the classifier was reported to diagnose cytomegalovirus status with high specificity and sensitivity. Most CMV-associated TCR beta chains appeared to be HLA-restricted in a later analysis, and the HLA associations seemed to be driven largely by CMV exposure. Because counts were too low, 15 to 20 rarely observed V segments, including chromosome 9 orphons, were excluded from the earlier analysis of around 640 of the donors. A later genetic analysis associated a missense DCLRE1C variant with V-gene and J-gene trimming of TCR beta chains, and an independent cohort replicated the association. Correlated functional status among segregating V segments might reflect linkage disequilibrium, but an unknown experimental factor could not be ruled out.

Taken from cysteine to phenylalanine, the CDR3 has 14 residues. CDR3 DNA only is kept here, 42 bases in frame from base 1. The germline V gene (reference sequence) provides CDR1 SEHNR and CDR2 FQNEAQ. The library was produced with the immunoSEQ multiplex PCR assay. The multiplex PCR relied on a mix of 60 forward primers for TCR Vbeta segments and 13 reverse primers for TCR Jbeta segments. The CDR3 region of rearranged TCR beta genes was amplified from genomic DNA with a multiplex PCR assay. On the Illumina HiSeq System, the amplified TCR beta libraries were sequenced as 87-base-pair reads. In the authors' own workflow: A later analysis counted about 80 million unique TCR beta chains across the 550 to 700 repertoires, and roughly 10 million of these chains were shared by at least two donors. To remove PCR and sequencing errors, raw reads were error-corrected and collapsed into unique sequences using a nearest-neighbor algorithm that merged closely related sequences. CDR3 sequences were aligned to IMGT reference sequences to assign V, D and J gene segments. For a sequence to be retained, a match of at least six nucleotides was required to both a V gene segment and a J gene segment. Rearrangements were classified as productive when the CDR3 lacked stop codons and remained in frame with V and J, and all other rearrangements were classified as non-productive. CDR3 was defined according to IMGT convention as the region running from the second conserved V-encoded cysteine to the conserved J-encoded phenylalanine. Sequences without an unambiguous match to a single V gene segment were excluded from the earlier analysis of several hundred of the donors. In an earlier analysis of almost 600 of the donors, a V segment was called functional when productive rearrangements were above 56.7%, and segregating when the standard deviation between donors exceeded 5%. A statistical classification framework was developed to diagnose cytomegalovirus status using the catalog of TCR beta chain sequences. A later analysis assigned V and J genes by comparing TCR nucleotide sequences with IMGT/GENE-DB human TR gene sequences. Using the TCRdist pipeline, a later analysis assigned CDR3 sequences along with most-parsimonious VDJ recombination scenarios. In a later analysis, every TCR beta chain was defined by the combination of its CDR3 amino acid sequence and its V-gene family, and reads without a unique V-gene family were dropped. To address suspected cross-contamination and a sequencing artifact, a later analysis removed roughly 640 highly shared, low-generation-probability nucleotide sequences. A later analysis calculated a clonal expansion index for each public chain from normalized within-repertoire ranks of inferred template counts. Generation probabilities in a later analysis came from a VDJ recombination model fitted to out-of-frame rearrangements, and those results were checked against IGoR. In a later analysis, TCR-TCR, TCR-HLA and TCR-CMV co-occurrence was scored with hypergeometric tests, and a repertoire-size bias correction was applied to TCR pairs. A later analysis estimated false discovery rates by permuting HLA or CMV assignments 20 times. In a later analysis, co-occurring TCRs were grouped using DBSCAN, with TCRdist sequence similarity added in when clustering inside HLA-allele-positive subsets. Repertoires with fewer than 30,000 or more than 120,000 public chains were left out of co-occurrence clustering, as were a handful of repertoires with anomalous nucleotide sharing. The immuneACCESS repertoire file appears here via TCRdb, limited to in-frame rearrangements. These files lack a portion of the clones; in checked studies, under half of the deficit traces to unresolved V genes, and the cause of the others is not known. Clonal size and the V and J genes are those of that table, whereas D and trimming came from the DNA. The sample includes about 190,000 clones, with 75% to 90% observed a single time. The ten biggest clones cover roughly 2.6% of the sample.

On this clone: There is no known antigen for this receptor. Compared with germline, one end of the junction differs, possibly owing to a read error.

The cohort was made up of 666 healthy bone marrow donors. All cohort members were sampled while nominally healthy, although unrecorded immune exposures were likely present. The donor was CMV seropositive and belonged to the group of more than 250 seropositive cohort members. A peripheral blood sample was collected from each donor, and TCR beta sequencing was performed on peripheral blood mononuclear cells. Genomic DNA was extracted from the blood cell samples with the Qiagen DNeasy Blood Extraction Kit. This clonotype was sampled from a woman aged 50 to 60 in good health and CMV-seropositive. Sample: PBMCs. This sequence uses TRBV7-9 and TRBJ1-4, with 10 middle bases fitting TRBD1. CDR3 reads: CSSSPGQGNEKLFF. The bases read TGTTCCAGCAGCCCGGGACAGGGGAACGAAAAACTGTTTTTT.